The 27 T cell receptor beta chains below come from one sample, sequenced in a study of T cells in Graves' hyperthyroidism and ophthalmopathy. The source material, RNA transcripts, was used to amplify TCR beta CDR3 regions. The TCR CDR3 first-round RT-PCR relied on the HTBI primer set. TCRdb recomputed calls from the multiplex PCR reads with MiXCR, one row per CDR3 protein. The sample lists a few hundred thousand distinct CDR3 sequences; 15% to 20% were seen once. Sequencing was performed on blood. These TCRs come from a young woman with Graves' ophthalmopathy.

This clonotype was seen many times. The gene calls are TRBV6-2 or TRBV6-3 and TRBJ2-1, with D unresolved. Germline CDR1 reads MNHEY; CDR2 reads SVGEGT. The CDR3 is 13 amino acids. V was pared by 0 bases and J by 4 bases, with 4 bases between. The CDR3 here is CASSYSPYNEQFF. Written as DNA, the CDR3 is TGTGCCAGCAGTTACTCCCCTTACAATGAGCAGTTCTTC.

This clonotype was recorded once. The rearrangement joins TRBV2 to TRBJ1-5; D is possibly TRBD1 (6 bases). The CDR3 is 15 amino acids. V was pared by 5 bases and J by 2 bases, with 13 bases between. The germline gives CDR1 SNHLY, CDR2 FYNNEI. The CDR3 reads CASSQGGAGNQPQHF. The CDR3 DNA is TGTGCCAGCAGTCAAGGGGGGGCGGGCAATCAGCCCCAGCATTTT.

The sample holds a few counts of this clonotype. The chain combines TRBV7-3 with TRBJ2-1, with TRBD2 matching 10 bases. V was pared by 5 bases and J by 8 bases, with 12 bases of the junction left unmatched. The CDR3 covers 16 residues. Germline loops: CDR1 SGHTA, CDR2 FQGTGA. The CDR3, as DNA: TGTGCCAGCAGCCCCCTCGGGGGTGGACTAGCGGATGAGCAGTTCTTC. Its translation is CASSPLGGGLADEQFF.

This chain links TRBV19 with TRBJ1-1; D unresolved. V dropped 3 bases and J dropped 8 bases, with 10 bases sitting between them. The CDR3 loop spans 12 amino acids. Per germline, CDR1 LNHDA and CDR2 SQIVND (reference sequence). The CDR3 DNA follows: TGTGCCAGTAGTATCGGAAGAGCGGAAGCTTTCTTT. The encoded protein is CASSIGRAEAFF.

J is TRBJ1-1 and V is TRBV19; D is possibly TRBD1 (5 bases). The CDR3 covers 15 residues. The V gene's germline CDR1 is LNHDA and CDR2 SQIVND (reference sequence). Trimming removed 3 bases from V and 5 bases from J, with 16 bases in between. DNA for the CDR3: TGTGCCAGTAGTATCTCGGGGGATGCTTGGACTGAAGCTTTCTTT. The encoded protein is CASSISGDAWTEAFF.

The chain carries TRBV4-1 and TRBJ1-3, with a weak D call TRBD1 (6 bases). Germline V gene sequence: CDR1 MGHRA, CDR2 YSYEKL. Trimming removed 1 base from V and 1 base from J, with 17 bases in between. The CDR3 covers 18 residues. CDR3 bases: TGCGCCAGCAGCCAAGGGTTAGGCAGGGGCGAGTCTGGAAACACCATATATTTT. Residues: CASSQGLGRGESGNTIYF.

Concerning this clonotype: A junction end diverges from the germline sequence, so it may reflect a read error. This chain links TRBV14 with TRBJ1-2; D is uncertain. The CDR3 is made up of 12 amino acids. CDR1 and CDR2 (germline): SGHDN, FVKESK. The CDR3 loop reads CASSQGAGGYAF. CDR3 nucleotide sequence: TGTGCCAGCAGCCAAGGGGCAGGCGGCTACGCCTTC.

The V and J genes are TRBV2 and TRBJ2-7; 7 nucleotides match TRBD2. J gave up 5 bases and V 4 bases, and 11 bases lay outside the gene matches. Germline CDR1 SNHLY, CDR2 FYNNEI. The CDR3 extends over 15 amino acids. The CDR3 protein is CASSGRLAGVDEQYF. The CDR3 DNA reads TGTGCCAGCAGTGGTCGGCTGGCGGGAGTCGACGAGCAGTACTTC. The full variable domain, rest sourced from reference TRBV2 and TRBJ2-7, is EPEVTQTPSHQVTQMGQEVILRCVPISNHLYFYWYRQILGQKVEFLVSFYNNEISEKSEIFDDQFSVERPDGSNFTLKIRSTKLEDSAMYFCASSGRLAGVDEQYFGPGTRLTVT.

About this clonotype: Just one base apart from a much larger clone, this may be a read error. The chain joins TRBV7-2 to TRBJ2-3; D possibly corresponds to TRBD1 (5 bases). The CDR3 is 15 residues long. V lost 4 bases, J lost 2 bases, and 13 bases lay in between. The V gene's germline CDR1 is SGHTA and CDR2 FQGNSA. The CDR3 DNA reads TGTGCCAGCAGCTCTCCCAGGACACACACAGATACGCAGTATTTT. Encoded protein: CASSSPRTHTDTQYF.

This clonotype was detected only a few times. CDR3 region: CASSSGAKGFREFF. CDR3 bases: TGTGCCAGCAGCTCGGGGGCCAAGGGTTTTAGGGAGTTCTTC. This rearrangement joins TRBV5-5 to TRBJ2-1; either TRBD1 or TRBD2 may fit D (6 bases each). CDR1 and CDR2 from the germline V gene are SGHKS and YYEKEE (reference sequence). Trimming pared 3 bases from V and 14 bases from J, leaving 21 bases between. The CDR3 contains 14 residues.

This clonotype was seen ten or more times. The rearrangement links TRBV2 to TRBJ1-2, with D possibly being TRBD1 (5 bases). The ends were cut back, 4 bases at V and 5 bases at J, with 14 bases in the middle. The CDR3 spans 14 residues. Germline loops: CDR1 SNHLY, CDR2 FYNNEI. The CDR3 DNA is TGTGCCAGCAGTGTCAAGGGGCATGGTTATGGCTACACCTTC. This codes for CASSVKGHGYGYTF. Looking up the rest from reference TRBV2 and TRBJ1-2 gives the full variable domain: EPEVTQTPSHQVTQMGQEVILRCVPISNHLYFYWYRQILGQKVEFLVSFYNNEISEKSEIFDDQFSVERPDGSNFTLKIRSTKLEDSAMYFCASSVKGHGYGYTFGSGTRLTVV.

This clonotype came up many times. This chain joins TRBV15 and TRBJ2-7, with 8 bases that match TRBD1. The CDR3 loop spans 16 amino acids. J lost 0 bases, V lost 5 bases, and 9 bases had no gene match. Germline V gene sequence: CDR1 LNHNV, CDR2 YYDKDF (reference sequence). The CDR3: CATSPRTGWSSYEQYF. CDR3 DNA sequence: TGTGCCACCAGCCCCCGGACAGGGTGGAGCTCCTACGAGCAGTACTTC.

In this sample, this clonotype turned up many times. The chain couples TRBV6-1 to TRBJ1-5; D may be TRBD1 (5 bases). V was trimmed by 7 bases and J by 6 bases, leaving 13 bases between them. CDR3 length: 13 amino acids. The germline gives CDR1 MNHNS, CDR2 SASEGT. CDR3 amino acids: CASTQGVGQPQHF. In DNA form, the CDR3 reads TGTGCCAGCACCCAAGGGGTAGGTCAGCCCCAGCATTTT.

The rearrangement links TRBV18 to TRBJ2-2; TRBD2 is a possible D gene (5 bases). V lost 5 bases to trimming and J lost 0 bases, with 25 bases between them. This CDR3 comprises 20 residues. Per germline, CDR1 KGHSH and CDR2 LQKENI. CDR3: CASSSPGLQRDMANTGELFF. CDR3 in DNA: TGTGCCAGCTCATCCCCGGGTCTGCAACGGGATATGGCGAACACCGGGGAGCTGTTTTTT.

This clonotype was detected many times. The rearrangement joins TRBV5-1 to TRBJ1-5, with 9 bases fitting TRBD1. Germline CDR1 SGHRS, CDR2 YFSETQ. This CDR3 is built from 16 residues. V lost 3 bases, J lost 9 bases, and 13 bases stayed unmatched. In nucleotides, the CDR3 is TGCGCCAGCAGCTGGGAATACAGGGGGCACTCCCCGCCCCAGCATTTT. Its protein is CASSWEYRGHSPPQHF.

This clonotype was seen at least ten times. The CDR3 DNA is TGTGCCAGCAGCCTTGGAGGCCCCCAAGAGACCCAGTACTTC. Protein product: CASSLGGPQETQYF. The chain employs TRBV3-1 and TRBJ2-5; maybe TRBD2 (5 bases). Trimming took 4 bases from V and 1 from J, leaving 10 bases between them. Germline V gene lookup returns CDR1 LGHDT and CDR2 YNNKEL (reference sequence). The CDR3 is 14 residues long.

The table lists this clonotype with a few counts. The chain recombines TRBV30 with TRBJ2-1; 9 nucleotides agree with TRBD2. CDR1 and CDR2 from the germline V gene are GTSNPN and SVGIG (reference sequence). This CDR3 is built from 15 residues. The V segment lost 5 bases and the J segment 7 bases; nucleotides outside the gene matches: 12. In DNA, the CDR3 is TGTGCCTGGGGCACCGGGACTAGCTCGCGGAATGAGCAGTTCTTC. Protein sequence: CAWGTGTSSRNEQFF.

This clonotype has more than one count but fewer than ten. The junction and the germline gene differ at one end; a read error may be behind it. V and J are TRBV5-1 and TRBJ1-3; D possibly corresponds to TRBD1 (6 bases). The germline gives CDR1 SGHRS, CDR2 YFSETQ. The CDR3 has 17 residues. CDR3: CASSTQDRRESGNTIYF. In DNA, the CDR3 is TGTGCCAGCAGCACCCAGGACAGACGAGAATCGGGAAACACCATATATTTT.

This clonotype was detected ten times or more. This chain links TRBV7-9 with TRBJ2-7; 10 bases line up with TRBD2. The germline V gene has CDR1 SEHNR and CDR2 FQNEAQ (reference sequence). Unmatched junction bases numbered 12, after V lost 5 bases and J lost 5 bases. CDR3 length: 16 residues. CDR3 DNA: TGTGCCAGCAGCCCCCCAAGCGGGAGGGCAATTAACGAGCAGTACTTC. It encodes CASSPPSGRAINEQYF. The variable domain in full, completed from reference TRBV7-9 and TRBJ2-7, reads DTGVSQNPRHKITKRGQNVTFRCDPISEHNRLYWYRQTLGQGPEFLTYFQNEAQLEKSRLLSDRFSAERPKGSFSTLEIQRTEQGDSAMYLCASSPPSGRAINEQYFGPGTRLTVT.

This clonotype came up many times. The genes are TRBV7-9 and TRBJ2-7; 9 bases map to TRBD1. Germline lookup yields CDR1 SEHNR and CDR2 FQNEAQ (reference sequence). The CDR3 spans 13 residues. The V segment lost 5 bases and the J segment 5 bases; nucleotides outside the gene matches: 4. This CDR3 reads CASSPRTGDEQYF. The CDR3 DNA reads as TGTGCCAGCAGCCCAAGGACAGGGGACGAGCAGTACTTC.

This clonotype was counted between two and nine times. The CDR3 DNA follows: TGCAGTGCTAGGGGCGTCGAGACCCAGTACTTC. The encoded protein is CSARGVETQYF. The chain links TRBV20-1 to TRBJ2-5; D unclear. CDR1 and CDR2 from the germline V gene are DFQATT and SNEGSKA (reference sequence). V dropped 3 bases and J dropped 5 bases, with 7 bases sitting between them. This CDR3 has 11 residues.

This clonotype was found a few times. This chain links TRBV20-1 with TRBJ1-5, with a tentative D call TRBD1 (6 bases). Trimming pared 1 base from V and 0 bases from J, leaving 16 bases between. This CDR3 has 17 residues. Germline CDR1 and CDR2: DFQATT and SNEGSKA (reference sequence). The CDR3 reads CSARVPGTRSSNQPQHF. The CDR3 bases are TGCAGTGCTAGAGTCCCGGGGACAAGGTCTAGCAATCAGCCCCAGCATTTT.

This clonotype was seen at least ten times. The chain recombines TRBV10-3 with TRBJ2-7; 8 bases are shared with TRBD1. The CDR3 contains 16 residues. Germline V CDR1 and CDR2: ENHRY, SYGVKD. V was pared by 3 bases and J by 4 bases, with 11 bases of the junction left unmatched. The CDR3 nucleotides are TGTGCCATCAGTGACCGTGCAGGACAGGGAAAATACGAGCAGTACTTC. It encodes CAISDRAGQGKYEQYF.

This clonotype was found many times. The rearrangement links TRBV28 to TRBJ1-5, with D possibly being TRBD1 (5 bases). The CDR3 extends over 18 amino acids. Deletions cut 3 bases from V and 0 bases from J, with 18 bases between. Germline assignment: CDR1 MDHEN and CDR2 SYDVKM. CDR3 DNA sequence: TGTGCCAGCAGTTTCTCCCCCTCGACGACAGATAGCAATCAGCCCCAGCATTTT. Its protein is CASSFSPSTTDSNQPQHF.

This clonotype was found many times. The chain employs TRBV20-1 and TRBJ1-2; 7 bases fit TRBD1. With 1 base clipped from V and 6 bases from J, the junction kept 5 bases outside the gene matches. CDR1 and CDR2 (germline): DFQATT, SNEGSKA (reference sequence). The length of the CDR3 is 13 residues. As DNA, the CDR3 is TGCAGTGCTAGAGGACAGGGATCTCATGGCTACACCTTC. Amino acid sequence: CSARGQGSHGYTF.

This clonotype appeared many times. The V gene is TRBV5-1, the J gene TRBJ2-1; TRBD2 matches 8 bases. Germline trimming cut 3 bases from V and 5 bases from J; bases unmatched to any gene: 4. CDR1 and CDR2 from the germline V gene are SGHRS and YFSETQ. This CDR3 region has 14 residues. The CDR3, as DNA: TGCGCCAGCAGCTGGAGCGGGAGAGACAATGAGCAGTTCTTC. Its protein is CASSWSGRDNEQFF.

This clonotype was observed a few times. The V call is TRBV5-6, the J call TRBJ1-3; the match to TRBD1 covers 7 bases. Looked up from germline, CDR1 is SGHDT and CDR2 is YYEEEE. There are 15 residues in the CDR3. The V segment lost 3 bases and the J segment 2 bases; nucleotides outside the gene matches: 5. CDR3 region: CASSSLTGTGNTIYF. The CDR3 bases are TGTGCCAGCAGCTCCTTGACAGGGACTGGAAACACCATATATTTT.